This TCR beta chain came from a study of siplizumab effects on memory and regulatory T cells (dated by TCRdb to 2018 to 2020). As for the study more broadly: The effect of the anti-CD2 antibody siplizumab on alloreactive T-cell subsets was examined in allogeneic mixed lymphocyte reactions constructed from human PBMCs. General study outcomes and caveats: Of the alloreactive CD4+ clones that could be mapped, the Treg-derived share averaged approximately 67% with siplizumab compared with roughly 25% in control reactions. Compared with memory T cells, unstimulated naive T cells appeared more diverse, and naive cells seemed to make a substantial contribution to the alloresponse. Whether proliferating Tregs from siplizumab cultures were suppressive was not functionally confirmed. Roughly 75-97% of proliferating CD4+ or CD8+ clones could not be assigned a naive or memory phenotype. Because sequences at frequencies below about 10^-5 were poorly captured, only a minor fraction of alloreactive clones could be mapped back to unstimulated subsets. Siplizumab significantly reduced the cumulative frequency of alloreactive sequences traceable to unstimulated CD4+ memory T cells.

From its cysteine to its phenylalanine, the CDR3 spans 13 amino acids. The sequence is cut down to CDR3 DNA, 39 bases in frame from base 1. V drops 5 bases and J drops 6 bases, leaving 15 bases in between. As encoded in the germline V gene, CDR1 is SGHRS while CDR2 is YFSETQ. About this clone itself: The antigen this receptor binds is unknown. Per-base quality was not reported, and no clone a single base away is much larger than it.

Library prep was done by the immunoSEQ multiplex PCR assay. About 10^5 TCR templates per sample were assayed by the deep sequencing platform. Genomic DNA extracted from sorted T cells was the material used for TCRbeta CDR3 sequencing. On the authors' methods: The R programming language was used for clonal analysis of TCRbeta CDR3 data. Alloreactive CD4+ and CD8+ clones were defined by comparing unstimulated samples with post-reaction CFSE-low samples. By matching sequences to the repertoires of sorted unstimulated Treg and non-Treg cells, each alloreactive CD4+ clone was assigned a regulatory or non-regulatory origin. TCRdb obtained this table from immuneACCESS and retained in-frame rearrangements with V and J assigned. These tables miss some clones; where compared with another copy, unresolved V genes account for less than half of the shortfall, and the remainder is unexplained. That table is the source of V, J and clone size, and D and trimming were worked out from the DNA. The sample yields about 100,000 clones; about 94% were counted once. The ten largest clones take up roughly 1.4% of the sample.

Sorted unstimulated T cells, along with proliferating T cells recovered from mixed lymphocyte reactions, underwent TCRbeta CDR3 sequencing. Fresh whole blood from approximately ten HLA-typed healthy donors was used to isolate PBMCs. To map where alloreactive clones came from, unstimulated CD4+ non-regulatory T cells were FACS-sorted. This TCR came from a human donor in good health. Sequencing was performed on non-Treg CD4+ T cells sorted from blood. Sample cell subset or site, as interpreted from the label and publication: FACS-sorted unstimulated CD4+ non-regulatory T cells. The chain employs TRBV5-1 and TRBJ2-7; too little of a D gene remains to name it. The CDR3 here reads CASSRKPDGEQYF. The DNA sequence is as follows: TGCGCCAGCAGTAGAAAACCGGACGGCGAGCAGTACTTC.